This T cell receptor beta chain was sequenced during a study of blood T cell repertoires in COVID-19. Across the whole study: Donors in the United States, Italy and Spain gave samples during acute or convalescent COVID-19.

In the original processing: It was from reference gene primer amplification that nucleated cell counts were estimated. Produced via immunoSEQ multiplex PCR; TCRdb's table is partial and in-frame only. V and J calls and clone size are those listed in that table; D and trimming were worked out from the DNA. Of 30,000 to 35,000 clones listed, about 85% are singletons. Germline CDR1 is MNHEY and CDR2 is SMNVEV (reference sequence). J was trimmed by 5 bases and V by 7 bases; bases with no gene match: 13. This CDR3 is built from 15 residues. The rearrangement links TRBV27 to TRBJ1-2, with 7 positions matching TRBD1. Sequencing was done on a sample of peripheral blood. This clonotype originated in a human donor with acute or convalescent COVID-19. The donor label of this sample is uncertain. The CDR3, as DNA: TGTGCCAGCACCTATGGTGCAGGGGGTGGATATGGCTACACCTTC. The encoded protein is CASTYGAGGGYGYTF.